The TCR beta chain under discussion was sequenced for a study of Ad26.COV2.S vaccination and SARS-CoV-2 variants. A note on this clone: Its cognate antigen is unknown.

Study results and limitations: Participants given vaccine showed non-spike TCR breadth similar to that of placebo recipients.

In germline, CDR1 is SGHDT, CDR2 YYEEEE. CDR3 size: 15 residues. The germline V and J ends were trimmed by 0 bases and 2 bases, with 11 bases remaining between them. The treatment was: around 19 received Ad26.COV2.S at low or high dose, single or two shots; about five received placebo; per-sample allocation not given. All samples were drawn on day 63, counting from the first vaccine or placebo injection. Assay used: immunoSEQ multiplex PCR; TCRdb lists only in-frame clones, some missing. The sample has some 520,000 clones, 87% seen once. Sequenced here: peripheral blood, sampled in a trial of Ad26.COV2.S vaccine versus placebo. The J gene is TRBJ2-5, the V gene TRBV5-6; D call uncertain. The receptor was isolated from a person aged 18-60 years who received the Ad26.COV2.S COVID-19 vaccine or a placebo. The CDR3 nucleotides read TGTGCCAGCAGCTTGGTCGGTGGCAATCAAGAGACCCAGTACTTC. It translates to CASSLVGGNQETQYF.